A selection of T cell receptor beta chains follows, all from one sample in a study of shared clonotypes between healthy human individuals. Profiled with immunoSEQ multiplex PCR; TCRdb holds only in-frame clones, not every one. The sample has over 2 million clones; just under 95% are singletons. Sequencing used naive CD4+ T cells from PBMCs. The source of these receptors is a man aged 18 to 35 in good health. Some clones in this sample may be carry-over from other donors' samples. Each CDR3 is given with its conserved first and last residue. D genes are given only for firm matches. The listing skips clone size in some rows; elsewhere it reads once, few, many or a size class.

clone size: few; J gene: TRBJ1-1; V gene: TRBV10-3; D gene: TRBD1; CDR3 DNA: TGTGCCATCAATGGACAGGGCACTGAAGCTTTCTTT; CDR3 protein: CAINGQGTEAFF
clone size: -; J gene: TRBJ2-3; V gene: TRBV6-1; D gene: TRBD1; CDR3 DNA: TGTGCCAGCAGTGAGGACAGGGGCACAGATACGCAGTATTTT; CDR3 protein: CASSEDRGTDTQYF
clone size: -; J gene: TRBJ2-1; V gene: TRBV9; D gene: TRBD2; CDR3 DNA: TGTGCCAGCAGCGTTACCGGGACTAGCGGGAATGAGCAGTTCTTC; CDR3 protein: CASSVTGTSGNEQFF
clone size: -; J gene: TRBJ2-2; V gene: TRBV19; D gene: TRBD1; CDR3 DNA: TGTGCCAGTTCGGTCGGGACAGTGGCGGGCGGGGAGCTGTTTTTT; CDR3 protein: CASSVGTVAGGELFF
clone size: -; J gene: TRBJ1-3; V gene: TRBV28; D gene: -; CDR3 DNA: TGTGCCAGCAGTTGGGGGAGTTTCTCTGGAGGAAACACCATATATTTT; CDR3 protein: CASSWGSFSGGNTIYF
clone size: -; J gene: TRBJ2-5; V gene: TRBV9; D gene: -; CDR3 DNA: TGTGCCAGCAGCCCCAACCAGGGGGGGGAAGAGACCCAGTACTTC; CDR3 protein: CASSPNQGGEETQYF
clone size: -; J gene: TRBJ2-3; V gene: TRBV6-7; D gene: TRBD2; CDR3 DNA: TGTGCCAGCAGCCGCCCTGGGGGAGGGCCCCCTCCAGATACGCAGTATTTT; CDR3 protein: CASSRPGGGPPPDTQYF
clone size: -; J gene: TRBJ2-5; V gene: TRBV14; D gene: -; CDR3 DNA: TGTGCCAGCAGCCTTCCGTTTGAGACCCAGTACTTC; CDR3 protein: CASSLPFETQYF
clone size: once; J gene: TRBJ1-5; V gene: TRBV7-8; D gene: -; CDR3 DNA: TGTGCCAGCAGCTTATCCCGCAAGTCGAGTCAGCCCCAGCATTTT; CDR3 protein: CASSLSRKSSQPQHF
clone size: once; J gene: TRBJ1-2; V gene: TRBV5-6; D gene: -; CDR3 DNA: TGTGCCAGCAGTCGTGTAGGGGCGTCGGGCTACACCTTC; CDR3 protein: CASSRVGASGYTF
clone size: -; J gene: TRBJ1-4; V gene: TRBV5-4; D gene: -; CDR3 DNA: TGTGCCAGCAGGAGTTCACCAGATAATGAAAAACTGTTTTTT; CDR3 protein: CASRSSPDNEKLFF
clone size: -; J gene: TRBJ1-5; V gene: TRBV4-3; D gene: -; CDR3 DNA: TGCGCCAGCAGCCAACTTCGCAATCAGCCCCAGCATTTT; CDR3 protein: CASSQLRNQPQHF
clone size: -; J gene: TRBJ2-3; V gene: TRBV29-1; D gene: -; CDR3 DNA: TGCAGCGCTGAGACAGGAGCAGATACGCAGTATTTT; CDR3 protein: CSAETGADTQYF
clone size: -; J gene: TRBJ2-7; V gene: TRBV4-1; D gene: -; CDR3 DNA: TGCGCCAGCAGCCACAGGGCAACGGAGGAGCAGTACTTC; CDR3 protein: CASSHRATEEQYF
clone size: -; J gene: TRBJ2-4; V gene: TRBV13; D gene: -; CDR3 DNA: TGTGCCAGCAGCTACCAGGGAGTTGGGAACATTCAGTACTTC; CDR3 protein: CASSYQGVGNIQYF
clone size: -; J gene: TRBJ2-3; V gene: TRBV9; D gene: TRBD2; CDR3 DNA: TGTGCCAGCAGCCCCCGGGACTATACAGATACGCAGTATTTT; CDR3 protein: CASSPRDYTDTQYF
clone size: -; J gene: TRBJ1-6; V gene: TRBV5-6; D gene: -; CDR3 DNA: TGTGCCAGCAGCTTGGCCCCGGAGAATCCACCCCTCCACTTT; CDR3 protein: CASSLAPENPPLHF
clone size: -; J gene: TRBJ2-1; V gene: TRBV6-1; D gene: TRBD2; CDR3 DNA: TGTGCCAGCTCCAGGACTAGCGGGAGCTATGAGCAGTTCTTC; CDR3 protein: CASSRTSGSYEQFF
clone size: once; J gene: TRBJ1-4; V gene: TRBV7-6; D gene: -; CDR3 DNA: TGTGCCAGCAGCCTCACAGGGTGGTCTAATGAAAAACTGTTTTTT; CDR3 protein: CASSLTGWSNEKLFF
clone size: once; J gene: TRBJ1-3; V gene: TRBV6-5; D gene: -; CDR3 DNA: TGTGCCAGCAGTGGTGGCGGGCGAGGAAACACCATATATTTT; CDR3 protein: CASSGGGRGNTIYF
clone size: -; J gene: TRBJ2-7; V gene: TRBV2; D gene: TRBD2; CDR3 DNA: TGTGCCAGCAGTGAAGCGCTGGGAGGGCCGGACGAGCAGTACTTC; CDR3 protein: CASSEALGGPDEQYF
clone size: -; J gene: TRBJ2-7; V gene: TRBV30; D gene: TRBD2; CDR3 DNA: TGTGCCTGGAGTCCTCCGACTAGCGGGAGGGCCCTTCTATACGAGCAGTACTTC; CDR3 protein: CAWSPPTSGRALLYEQYF
clone size: -; J gene: TRBJ2-1; V gene: TRBV4-2; D gene: -; CDR3 DNA: TGTGCCAGCAGCCAAGATTCACTAGCCACCTACAATGAGCAGTTCTTC; CDR3 protein: CASSQDSLATYNEQFF
clone size: once; J gene: TRBJ1-4; V gene: TRBV7-2; D gene: -; CDR3 DNA: TGTGCCAGCAGCCTGACAGGTCCAACTAATGAAAAACTGTTTTTT; CDR3 protein: CASSLTGPTNEKLFF
clone size: once; J gene: TRBJ2-7; V gene: TRBV7-9; D gene: -; CDR3 DNA: TGTGCCAGCAGCACCCCAGGGGGGCCCTACGAGCAGTACTTC; CDR3 protein: CASSTPGGPYEQYF
clone size: -; J gene: TRBJ2-1; V gene: TRBV7-6; D gene: TRBD2; CDR3 DNA: TGTGCCAGCACTCCCAGCTCGGGAGGGGGTGGCAATGAGCAGTTCTTC; CDR3 protein: CASTPSSGGGGNEQFF
clone size: -; J gene: TRBJ1-2; V gene: TRBV5-1; D gene: TRBD1; CDR3 DNA: TGCGCCAGCAGCACCGGGACAGTCTATGGCTACACCTTC; CDR3 protein: CASSTGTVYGYTF
clone size: once; J gene: TRBJ2-5; V gene: TRBV7-9; D gene: -; CDR3 DNA: TGTGCCAGCAGCCGGACAGTCCAAGAGACCCAGTACTTC; CDR3 protein: CASSRTVQETQYF
clone size: once; J gene: TRBJ2-1; V gene: TRBV14; D gene: -; CDR3 DNA: TGTGCCAGCAGCCGAGGGGGAGGGGTCAGTATGCAGTTCTTC; CDR3 protein: CASSRGGGVSMQFF